This T cell receptor beta chain stems from a study of early T cells in non-severe SARS-CoV-2 infection. The CDR3 has 13 residues. The germline V and J ends were trimmed by 0 bases and 5 bases, with 9 bases remaining between them. Germline CDR1 is SGHDT and CDR2 is YYEEEE. This clonotype was seen repeatedly, ten times or more. MiXCR, applied by TCRdb to the 5' RACE reads, yields one record per CDR3 protein. In the table there are approximately 81,000 distinct CDR3 sequences, around 13% of which are singletons. The V gene is TRBV5-6, the J gene TRBJ2-7; TRBD1 is a possible D gene (6 bases). Sample: whole blood. This receptor was identified in an adult who was a healthcare worker with PCR-confirmed SARS-CoV-2 infection or an uninfected control (not recorded which). CDR3 in amino acids: CASSLEDRDEQYF. DNA for the CDR3: TGTGCCAGCAGCTTGGAGGACAGAGACGAGCAGTACTTC.